The rows below give T cell receptor beta chains drawn from one sample of a study of blood T cell repertoires in COVID-19. TCRdb keeps only in-frame clones here, not all; method: immunoSEQ multiplex PCR. The sample shows over 150,000 clones, approximately 84% of them seen only once. Sequenced sample: peripheral blood. These receptors were collected from a human donor with acute or convalescent COVID-19. The donor label of this sample is uncertain. Both conserved end residues are part of each CDR3. The order of the fields is D gene, J gene, V gene, clone size, CDR3 DNA, CDR3 protein. A D gene is named only where the DNA matches it firmly. Size tells how often a clone was seen (once, few, many) or the class of an expanded clone, and some rows leave it out.

NA TRBJ2-2 TRBV24-1 NA TGTGCCAGTGGCTACACCGGGGAGCTGTTTTTT CASGYTGELFF
TRBD1 TRBJ1-4 TRBV25-1 NA TGTGCCAGCAGTGAATTCCCCATCGGGACAGGGAACGAAAAACTGTTTTTT CASSEFPIGTGNEKLFF
NA TRBJ2-3 TRBV24-1 NA TGTGCCACCAGTGCTTGGGGGGAAGGGCAGGATACGCAGTATTTT CATSAWGEGQDTQYF
TRBD1 TRBJ2-2 TRBV18 NA TGTGCCACCTCAGGGACAGGCAACACCGGGGAGCTGTTTTTT CATSGTGNTGELFF
NA TRBJ1-5 TRBV19 NA TGTGCCAGTAGTATGGCCCGGGGTGGCAATCAGCCCCAGCATTTT CASSMARGGNQPQHF
NA TRBJ1-5 TRBV18 NA TGTGCCAGCTCACCTTATACAAATCAGCCCCAGCATTTT CASSPYTNQPQHF
NA TRBJ2-3 TRBV3-1/TRBV3-2 NA TGTGCCAGCAGCCAAAATCCAGGGGGGACAGATACGCAGTATTTT CASSQNPGGTDTQYF
NA TRBJ2-2 TRBV7-9 few TGTGCCAGCAGCGGGAGGCAGTTTAGGGCCGGGGAGCTGTTTTTT CASSGRQFRAGELFF
TRBD1 TRBJ1-5 TRBV30 NA TGTGCCTGGAGTGTAAGGGGACAGGGGTATCAGCCCCAGCATTTT CAWSVRGQGYQPQHF
TRBD2 TRBJ2-1 TRBV18 NA TGTGCCAGCTCCCGGGAGGGGAGCTCCTACAATGAGCAGTTCTTC CASSREGSSYNEQFF
NA TRBJ1-2 TRBV2 NA TGTGCCAGCAGGATGGACAGTCCCTATGGCTACACCTTC CASRMDSPYGYTF
NA TRBJ2-1 TRBV20-1 NA TGCAGTCCCAGTCAGAGGAATGAGCAGTTCTTC CSPSQRNEQFF
NA TRBJ2-3 TRBV29-1 NA TGCAGCCTTTTGGGACTTTACACAGATACGCAGTATTTT CSLLGLYTDTQYF
NA TRBJ1-1 TRBV4-2 NA TGTGCCAGCAGCCAAGAACGTGGCAGGAACACTGAAGCTTTCTTT CASSQERGRNTEAFF
NA TRBJ2-7 TRBV5-1 NA TGCGCCAGCAGCATTGGAGGGGCCAGAGATCGACCCTACGAGCAGTACTTC CASSIGGARDRPYEQYF
NA TRBJ1-1 TRBV5-1 NA TGCGCCAGCAGCTTGAACGGGGGGCCGAACACTGAAGCTTTCTTT CASSLNGGPNTEAFF
NA TRBJ1-4 TRBV28 few TGTGCCAGCAGTTTTGGTGTGACACCAACTAATGAAAAACTGTTTTTT CASSFGVTPTNEKLFF
TRBD1 TRBJ2-5 TRBV7-9 NA TGTGCCAGCAGCTTAGTGACAGGGAATCAAGAGACCCAGTACTTC CASSLVTGNQETQYF
NA TRBJ2-7 TRBV27 NA TGTGCCAGCAGCTCCACCGACAGTTCCTACGAGCAGTACTTC CASSSTDSSYEQYF
TRBD1 TRBJ1-4 TRBV19 once TGTGCCTCCGTCCGGACAGGGGGCATCACTAATGAAAAACTGTTTTTT CASVRTGGITNEKLFF
NA TRBJ1-5 TRBV2 NA TGTGCCAGCAGCGGAGTTAGCAATCAGCCCCAGCATTTT CASSGVSNQPQHF
TRBD1 TRBJ2-2 TRBV18 NA TGTGCCAGCTCCCCGCAGGGGGCGAAGCCCGGGGAGCTGTTTTTT CASSPQGAKPGELFF
TRBD2 TRBJ2-1 TRBV27 NA TGTGCCAGCAGCACGGGACTAGCGAAGTACAATGAGCAGTTCTTC CASSTGLAKYNEQFF
NA TRBJ1-1 TRBV7-3 NA TGTGCCAGCAGCTTAGACGGACAACCCACTGAAGCTTTCTTT CASSLDGQPTEAFF
TRBD1 TRBJ1-1 TRBV5-6 NA TGTGCCAGCAGCGACCGGGACAGGGGACAAGCTTTCTTT CASSDRDRGQAFF
NA TRBJ2-3 TRBV12-3/TRBV12-4 NA TGTGCCAGTGGGAGCCTTACAGATACGCAGTATTTT CASGSLTDTQYF
NA TRBJ2-3 TRBV5-6 NA TGTGCCAGCAGCTTCTGGCGAGGTTCGGGTACGCAGTATTTT CASSFWRGSGTQYF
TRBD2 TRBJ2-3 TRBV5-1 NA TGCGCCAGCAGCATCAACGGGGGGGCAGATACGCAGTATTTT CASSINGGADTQYF
NA TRBJ1-1 TRBV5-4 NA TGTGCCAGCAGCTTGGGGAGGCTGAACACTGAAGCTTTCTTT CASSLGRLNTEAFF
TRBD1 TRBJ2-5 TRBV23-1 NA TGCGCCAGCAGTCAATCAGATTCGGGACAGGGGATCCAAGAGACCCAGTACTTC CASSQSDSGQGIQETQYF
TRBD2 TRBJ2-2 TRBV28 NA TGTGCCAGCAGTTTTGGCGGGAGGGGGGCCGGGGAGCTGTTTTTT CASSFGGRGAGELFF
NA TRBJ1-3 TRBV2 NA TGTGCCAGCACGGGACAAGCAGGAAACACCATATATTTT CASTGQAGNTIYF
NA TRBJ2-2 TRBV24-1 NA TGTGCCACCAGTGATCCGGGGACAATGAGCACCGGGGAGCTGTTTTTT CATSDPGTMSTGELFF
NA TRBJ2-7 TRBV29-1 NA TGCAGCGTTTATAGCGGAGACTACGAGCAGTACTTC CSVYSGDYEQYF
NA TRBJ2-6 TRBV9 once TGTGCCAGCAGCGTAGGGACACAGACTTTTGGCGTTGGGTCTGGGGCCAACGTCCTGACTTTC CASSVGTQTFGVGSGANVLTF
NA TRBJ2-5 TRBV28 NA TGTGCCAGCAGTTTTACCAGGGCCGAAGAGACCCAGTACTTC CASSFTRAEETQYF
NA TRBJ2-7 TRBV9 NA TGTGCCAGCGGCCGGGGTCCCTACGAGCAGTACTTC CASGRGPYEQYF
NA TRBJ1-2 TRBV30 NA TGTGCCTGGAGTCCCCAGGGTTATGGCTACACCTTC CAWSPQGYGYTF
NA TRBJ2-7 TRBV5-1 NA TGCGCCAGCAGCTTGGGTGGGCAGGGCTACGAGCAGTACTTC CASSLGGQGYEQYF
NA TRBJ2-2 TRBV6-2/TRBV6-3 NA TGTGCCAGCAGTTGGGGGCTAGCGGCTGTCTCCGGGGAGCTGTTTTTT CASSWGLAAVSGELFF
NA TRBJ1-4 TRBV2 many TGTGCCAGCAGTCCATGGGGGGGTGGTAATGAAAAACTGTTTTTT CASSPWGGGNEKLFF
NA TRBJ2-7 TRBV27 NA TGTGCCAGCAGTTTATTATCCCCCCGAGGAGGGGCCAAATACGAGCAGTACTTC CASSLLSPRGGAKYEQYF
TRBD1 TRBJ1-1 TRBV7-2 NA TGTGCCAGCAGCTTAGTGGCGGGACAGGGAAAGGCTTTCTTT CASSLVAGQGKAFF
NA TRBJ1-4 TRBV4-3 NA TGCGCCAGCAGCCAAGAAGGGACTTCTAATGAAAAACTGTTTTTT CASSQEGTSNEKLFF
TRBD2 TRBJ2-3 TRBV7-3 NA TGTGCCAGCAGCCTCGGACTAGCGGGAGGGCCTACAGATACGCAGTATTTT CASSLGLAGGPTDTQYF
TRBD2 TRBJ2-1 TRBV7-2 NA TGTGCCAGCAGCTCCACTAGCGGGGTGTACAATGAGCAGTTCTTC CASSSTSGVYNEQFF
TRBD1 TRBJ2-1 TRBV7-9 NA TGTGCCAGCAGCTTAGGGGGGACAGGGTCATCCAAGTTCTTC CASSLGGTGSSKFF
TRBD2 TRBJ2-1 TRBV9 NA TGTGCCAGCAGCGTAGGGGGAGGGGCTACCTCCTACAATGAGCAGTTCTTC CASSVGGGATSYNEQFF
NA TRBJ2-3 TRBV11-1 NA TGTGCCAGCAGCTCCCGGACTCCTCGGGCAGATACGCAGTATTTT CASSSRTPRADTQYF
TRBD1 TRBJ1-1 TRBV6-5 NA TGTGCCAGCAGTCGGGACAGGGGGCCGGGGACTGAAGCTTTCTTT CASSRDRGPGTEAFF
NA TRBJ2-7 TRBV11-2 NA TGTGCCAGCAGCCTTGCGACACGTAGTGAAACTTACTTC CASSLATRSETYF
TRBD2 TRBJ2-7 TRBV6-5 NA TGTGCCAGCAGCAGACTAGCGGGAGAGGTCTACGAGCAGTACTTC CASSRLAGEVYEQYF
TRBD1 TRBJ1-1 TRBV19 NA TGTGCCAGTAGTCGTGGGACAGGGGTTACTGAAGCTTTCTTT CASSRGTGVTEAFF
TRBD2 TRBJ2-5 TRBV5-1 NA TGCGCCAGCTCCAGTCGGGAGGCTGGGGGGGAGACCCAGTACTTC CASSSREAGGETQYF
NA TRBJ2-1 TRBV7-9 few TGTGCCAGCCTGAGATCCTACAATGAGCAGTTCTTC CASLRSYNEQFF
NA TRBJ1-2 TRBV7-8 NA TGTGCCAGCAGCTTTGGTCCTTGGAGCGGCTACACCTTC CASSFGPWSGYTF
TRBD1 TRBJ1-5 TRBV27 NA TGTGCCAGCAGCTGGACAGGGCTGGGCAATCAGCCCCAGCATTTT CASSWTGLGNQPQHF
TRBD1 TRBJ1-4 TRBV4-3 NA TGCGCCAGCAGCCTAAGGGACAGTGAAAAACTGTTTTTT CASSLRDSEKLFF